What follows is one T cell receptor beta chain and its context. This sample was taken from a study of blood T cell repertoires in COVID-19. For recovered donors of Cohort 3, there were two negative PCRs, clearance, or symptom resolution. Libraries were prepared by immunoSEQ multiplex PCR; TCRdb keeps only in-frame clonotypes and omits some of them. This table has under 150,000 clones, less than 90% appearing once. The junction had 3 bases not matched to a gene; V was cut back by 4 bases and J by 8 bases. CDR3 size: 13 residues. Germline V gene sequence: CDR1 SGHRS, CDR2 YFSETQ. The sample taken for sequencing was PBMCs or T cells enriched from blood (not recorded which). The clonotype originates from a man aged 25-40 years who had recovered from COVID-19. This sequence joins TRBV5-1 and TRBJ2-1; 10 nucleotides match TRBD2. CDR3 residues: CASSAGTSDEQFF. The CDR3 DNA sequence: TGCGCCAGCAGCGCTGGGACTAGCGATGAGCAGTTCTTC.